Below, one T cell receptor (beta chain) is given with its context. Its antigen is unidentified. 60 Vbeta and 13 Jbeta primers were used in PCR. TCRdb's table, derived via immunoSEQ multiplex PCR, lists solely in-frame clones and lacks some. The sample has just over 95,000 clones; about four fifths are singletons. Germline CDR1 SNHLY, CDR2 FYNNEI. The CDR3 runs to 13 residues. V dropped 8 bases and J dropped 0; count of bases not matched to a gene: 1. These data are taken from a study of cytomegalovirus exposure and HLA in healthy donors. Study-wide findings and caveats: Cytomegalovirus status was reportedly diagnosed by the classifier with high sensitivity and specificity. When the data were analyzed later, several of the most significant clusters appeared to be linked to common viral pathogens.

The chain uses TRBV2 and TRBJ1-3; the match to TRBD1 covers 7 bases. This TCR derives from a human donor in good health. The sequenced sample consisted of PBMCs. The CDR3 protein is CASRQGSGNTIYF. The CDR3 nucleotides are TGTGCCAGCCGACAGGGCTCTGGAAACACCATATATTTT.